This entry concerns a single T cell receptor beta chain. Antigen specificity is unknown. Germline loops: CDR1 SEHNR, CDR2 FQNEAQ (reference sequence). This CDR3 is 10 amino acids long. V shed 5 bases and J shed 10 bases, with 8 bases lying between them. This specimen belongs to a study of PD-1 blockade in classical Hodgkin lymphoma. General study results and limits: Nivolumab initiated under 1 year post-ASCT led to patient exclusion. Whatever underlies the repertoire differences (possibly disease activity or prior therapy) remains undefined. Reports indicated that newly diagnosed patients had lower baseline TCR diversity than healthy donors did.

Every single patient, without exception, relapsed after autologous stem cell transplantation, and brentuximab vedotin exposure varied. Patients reached a best response of complete response, partial response or progressive disease. Some clones are missing from TCRdb's copy, which holds only in-frame ones; the method was immunoSEQ multiplex PCR. The profile shows about 97,000 clones, roughly 91% of them singletons. The input for sequencing was peripheral blood mononuclear cells (PBMCs), taken before the second cycle of nivolumab. This TCR derives from a human donor with classical Hodgkin lymphoma. The chain combines TRBV7-9 with TRBJ1-2; D not resolved. CDR3 residues: CASSPQDYTF. As DNA, the CDR3 is TGTGCCAGCAGCCCCCAGGACTACACCTTC.